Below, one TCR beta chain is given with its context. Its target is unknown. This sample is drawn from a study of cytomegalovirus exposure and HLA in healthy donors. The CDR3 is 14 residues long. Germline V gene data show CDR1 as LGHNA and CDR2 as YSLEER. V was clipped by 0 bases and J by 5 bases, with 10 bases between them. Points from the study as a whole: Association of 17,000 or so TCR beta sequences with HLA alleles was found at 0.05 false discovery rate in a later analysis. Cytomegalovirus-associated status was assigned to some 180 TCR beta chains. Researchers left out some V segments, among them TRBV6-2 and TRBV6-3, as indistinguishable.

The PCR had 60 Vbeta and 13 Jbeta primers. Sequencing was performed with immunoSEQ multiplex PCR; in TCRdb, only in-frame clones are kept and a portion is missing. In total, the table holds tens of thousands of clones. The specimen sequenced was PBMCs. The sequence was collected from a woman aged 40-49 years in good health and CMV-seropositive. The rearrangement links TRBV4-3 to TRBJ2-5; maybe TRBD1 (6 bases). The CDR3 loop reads CASSQDSRGETQYF. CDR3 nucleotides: TGCGCCAGCAGCCAAGATTCTAGGGGGGAGACCCAGTACTTC.